The present T cell receptor (beta chain) was sequenced within a study of T cell repertoires and HLA-DP antigens. Whole-study results and caveats: Total CD4+ responders were stimulated by HeLa antigen-presenting cells.

A word on this clone: As yet, its antigen is unknown.

The CDR3 consists of 19 residues. Germline values: CDR1 MNHEY, CDR2 SMNVEV (reference sequence). Trimming cost V 0 bases and J 3 bases, with 23 bases left between them. This table comes from immunoSEQ multiplex PCR, and its TCRdb copy is limited to in-frame clones, with some not included. The sample holds some 120,000 clones, roughly 92% seen once. The rearrangement joins TRBV27 to TRBJ1-1; D is ambiguous. The sample consisted of CD4+ T cells from PBMCs. The receptor comes from a woman aged 18-29 years in good health and CMV-seronegative. The CDR3 coding sequence is TGTGCCAGCAGTTTATCTGTTTGGCGATCGACCTCTGCGGACACTGAAGCTTTCTTT. Its protein product is CASSLSVWRSTSADTEAFF.